Listed below are T cell receptor beta chains from one sample, sequenced in a study of blood T cells in healthy people across ages. In TCRdb, the 5' RACE reads were re-called with MiXCR into one record per CDR3 protein. The sample gives fewer than 650,000 distinct CDR3 sequences, around 27% of which show up once; approximately 3.6% is in the top ten. The sample was also reused in another study, on T cells of mothers and their children.

The sample taken for sequencing was blood. These receptors were collected from a boy aged 2 to 10 in good health. Both conserved end residues are part of each CDR3. Fields, in order: V gene, clone size, J gene, D gene, CDR3 DNA, CDR3 protein. The D gene is left open where the match is weak. The size field is filled for only some rows; it gives once, few, many or a size class.

TRBV27	NA	TRBJ1-2	NA	TGTGCCAGCAGTTTACAGGGAGGGTATGAAGGCTACACCTTC	CASSLQGGYEGYTF
TRBV20-1	few	TRBJ2-4	TRBD1	TGCAGTGCTAGAGACCCCAGGGGGATGGGGGTCAAAAACATTCAGTACTTC	CSARDPRGMGVKNIQYF
TRBV5-1	NA	TRBJ1-3	TRBD1	TGCGCCAGCAGCTGGGACAGGACAGCGTCCTATTTT	CASSWDRTASYF
TRBV6-2/TRBV6-3	NA	TRBJ2-2	TRBD2	TGTGCCAGCAGTTACTATATCGGGGGGGCCACCGGGGAGCTGTTTTTT	CASSYYIGGATGELFF
TRBV3-1	NA	TRBJ2-1	NA	TGTGCCAGCAGCCTGGATTTTAGCGATAGCTCCTACAATGAGCAGTTCTTC	CASSLDFSDSSYNEQFF
TRBV11-2	few	TRBJ1-1	NA	TGTGCCAGCAGCATGGGCTCGGTGGGGAACACTGAAGCTTTCTTT	CASSMGSVGNTEAFF
TRBV30	NA	TRBJ2-3	NA	TGTGCCTATACTCGGGGGAGAACAGATACGCAGTATTTT	CAYTRGRTDTQYF
TRBV4-1	NA	TRBJ2-6	NA	TGCGCCAGCAGCCAAGATGGGACGGTAATCTCTGGGGCCAACGTCCTGACTTTC	CASSQDGTVISGANVLTF
TRBV5-1	NA	TRBJ2-3	NA	TGCGCCAGCAGTGCCCTGCCACCCGGGTCTAGCACAGATACGCAGTATTTT	CASSALPPGSSTDTQYF
TRBV21-1	NA	TRBJ1-4	NA	TGTGCCAGCAGCAAAGCGTGCGGGTCAGGTAATGAAAAACTGTTTTTT	CASSKACGSGNEKLFF
TRBV4-3	NA	TRBJ1-2	TRBD1	TGCGCCAGCAGCCAAGATGGGACAGGGGGGCCCTATGGCTACACCTTC	CASSQDGTGGPYGYTF
TRBV7-2	few	TRBJ1-2	TRBD1	TGTGCCAGCAGCCCTAGACAGGGGGCACATGGCTACACCTTC	CASSPRQGAHGYTF
TRBV12-3/TRBV12-4	few	TRBJ1-1	NA	TGTGCCAGCAGTGCGAAGGGGGGCACTGAAGCTTTCTTT	CASSAKGGTEAFF
TRBV3-1	NA	TRBJ1-6	NA	TGTGCCAGCAGCCAGAGGGGGTTCTCCTATAATTCACCCCTCCACTTT	CASSQRGFSYNSPLHF
TRBV28	few	TRBJ2-4	NA	TGTGCCAGCAGGCCTCGGACGTCACCTGGGGACATTCAGTACTTC	CASRPRTSPGDIQYF
TRBV5-5	NA	TRBJ2-7	NA	TGTGCCAGCAGCTCAGGGTGGGGGGCTACCTACGAGCAGTACTTC	CASSSGWGATYEQYF
TRBV27	many	TRBJ2-1	TRBD1	TGTGCCAGCAACCCGGGCGGTGCAGGGGGCTATGAGCAGTTCTTC	CASNPGGAGGYEQFF
TRBV5-5	NA	TRBJ2-3	NA	TGTGCCAGCAGCTCTCGACGGGCGGAAGGCACAGATACGCAGTATTTT	CASSSRRAEGTDTQYF
TRBV6-5	once	TRBJ2-2	TRBD2	TGTGCCAGCAGTTACCGGGGGGGCCTCACCGGGGAGCTGTTTTTT	CASSYRGGLTGELFF
TRBV6-5	few	TRBJ1-5	TRBD1	TGTGCCAGCAGTTTTTCGGGGTATCCAGGGGGCGATCAGCCCCAGCATTTT	CASSFSGYPGGDQPQHF
TRBV7-2	NA	TRBJ1-2	NA	TGTGCCAGCAGCTCTCCGGGACGGAACTATGGCTACACCTTC	CASSSPGRNYGYTF
TRBV4-3	few	TRBJ2-5	NA	TGCGCCAGCAGCCAAGATAATTACTTTAGAGGGGAGACCCAGTACTTC	CASSQDNYFRGETQYF
TRBV29-1	few	TRBJ2-5	NA	TGCAGCGTTGAATTTGGGACGGAGACCCAGTACTTC	CSVEFGTETQYF
TRBV20-1	NA	TRBJ2-3	TRBD2	TGCAGTGCTAACGGGAGGTTTGGAGATACGCAGTATTTT	CSANGRFGDTQYF
TRBV4-3	NA	TRBJ2-7	TRBD2	TGCGCCAGCAGCAGAGTCCTAGCGGGAGGGTCCGAGCAGTACTTC	CASSRVLAGGSEQYF
TRBV4-3	NA	TRBJ1-2	TRBD1	TGCGCCAGCAGCCAAGATATACCCGGGACAGCTGACTATGGCTACACCTTC	CASSQDIPGTADYGYTF
TRBV12-3/TRBV12-4	few	TRBJ2-3	TRBD2	TGTGCCTCCTCCTGGACTAGTCGGAGCACAGATACGCAGTATTTT	CASSWTSRSTDTQYF
TRBV7-8	few	TRBJ1-1	NA	TGTGCCAGCAGCCCACAGGGCCTGAACACTGAAGCTTTCTTT	CASSPQGLNTEAFF
TRBV20-1	few	TRBJ2-7	NA	TGCAGTGCTAGAGAGTTTTACGAGCAGTACTTC	CSAREFYEQYF
TRBV27	NA	TRBJ2-1	TRBD2	TGTGCCAGCGCCGGCGGGAGGGGTAATGAGCAGTTCTTC	CASAGGRGNEQFF
TRBV6-2/TRBV6-3	NA	TRBJ1-2	NA	TGTGCCAGCAGTTACTCCTGGTCGGAGACCGCTAACTATGGCTACACCTTC	CASSYSWSETANYGYTF
TRBV14	few	TRBJ2-3	TRBD2	TGTGCCAGCAGCCCCCCGACTAGCGGGGGGCCCACAGATACGCAGTATTTT	CASSPPTSGGPTDTQYF
TRBV20-1	NA	TRBJ2-3	TRBD2	TGCAGTGCTAGAATGGCGGCTAGCGGGAGGACAGATACGCAGTATTTT	CSARMAASGRTDTQYF
TRBV3-1	NA	TRBJ2-2	TRBD2	TGTGCCAGCAGCCAAGTCCCCTGGGCGGGAGAGGCGAACACCGGGGAGCTGTTTTTT	CASSQVPWAGEANTGELFF
TRBV12-3/TRBV12-4	few	TRBJ2-7	TRBD1	TGTGCCAGCAGTGGGGACAGTTGGGAGCAGTACTTC	CASSGDSWEQYF
TRBV2	many	TRBJ2-2	NA	TGTGCCAGCAGTGAAACTAGTGTCCGTTACACCGGGGAGCTGTTTTTT	CASSETSVRYTGELFF
TRBV29-1	NA	TRBJ2-3	NA	TGCAGCGTTGAGGCAGTCACAGATACGCAGTGTTTT	CSVEAVTDTQCF
TRBV29-1	few	TRBJ1-4	NA	TGCAGCAGCCTCGATCTCGATGAAAAACTGTTTTTT	CSSLDLDEKLFF
TRBV6-2/TRBV6-3	NA	TRBJ1-1	NA	TGTGCCAGCAGTTGGAGGACAGCGAACACTGAAGCTTTCTTT	CASSWRTANTEAFF
TRBV13	NA	TRBJ2-7	NA	TGTGCCAGCAGCTTATGGGGGCAGTACGAGCAGTACTTC	CASSLWGQYEQYF
TRBV3-1	few	TRBJ2-4	NA	TGTGCCAGCAGCCAGTCTGCTTTAGCCAAAAACATTCAGTACTTC	CASSQSALAKNIQYF
TRBV5-6	few	TRBJ2-5	NA	TGTGCCAGCAGCTTGGGGGTTTCGGAGACCCAGTACTTC	CASSLGVSETQYF
TRBV29-1	NA	TRBJ1-1	NA	TGCAGCGTTGAAGGGCGGGCCTCCGGGGACACTGAAGCTTTCTTT	CSVEGRASGDTEAFF
TRBV29-1	few	TRBJ2-1	TRBD2	TGCAGCGCTCGGACTAGCGGGACGTCCTACAATGAGCAGTTCTTC	CSARTSGTSYNEQFF
TRBV4-3	NA	TRBJ2-7	TRBD1	TGCGCCAGCAGCCAGGAACCGACAGGGACCGAGCAGTACTTC	CASSQEPTGTEQYF
TRBV7-2	NA	TRBJ1-2	TRBD1	TGTGCCAGCAGCCCCCAGGGGACAGGGGATGGCTACACCTTC	CASSPQGTGDGYTF
TRBV6-6	NA	TRBJ2-7	NA	TGTGCCAGCAGTTACCACGGGGGGGACAGGGCCTACGAGCAGTACTTC	CASSYHGGDRAYEQYF
TRBV12-5	NA	TRBJ1-4	TRBD1	TGTGCTAGTGGGTCGGGACAGTTTGGTGAAAAACTGTTTTTT	CASGSGQFGEKLFF
TRBV29-1	NA	TRBJ2-5	TRBD1	TGCAGCGTTGAAGACCCCTACAGGGGCCAAGAGACCCAGTACTTC	CSVEDPYRGQETQYF
TRBV7-9	NA	TRBJ1-4	TRBD1	TGTGCCAGCAGCTTAATTGGGACAGGGGATGAAAAACTGTTTTTT	CASSLIGTGDEKLFF
TRBV6-5	NA	TRBJ2-5	TRBD2	TGTGCCACTCTTCCGACCGGGGGGGAGACCCAGTACTTC	CATLPTGGETQYF
TRBV6-2/TRBV6-3	NA	TRBJ1-1	NA	TGTGCCAGCAGTGGGCCAGTCTACATGAACACTGAAGCTTTCTTT	CASSGPVYMNTEAFF
TRBV12-3/TRBV12-4	few	TRBJ2-5	TRBD1	TGTGCCAGCAGCCATGGGACAGACCAAGAGACCCAGTACTTC	CASSHGTDQETQYF
TRBV4-2	few	TRBJ2-1	NA	TGTGCCAGCAGCCAGGGGGCCTCTGGAGCTGAGCAGTTCTTC	CASSQGASGAEQFF